The next 18 T cell receptor beta chains were all read from a single sample in a study of blood T cell repertoires in COVID-19. Sequenced by immunoSEQ multiplex PCR; TCRdb stores in-frame clones only, minus some. The sample gives approximately 220,000 clones, 70% to 90% of which show up once; about 1.3% is in the top ten. The sample consisted of PBMCs or T cells enriched from blood (not recorded which). Receptors originate from a man aged 25 to 45 who had recovered from COVID-19.

The rearrangement links TRBV25-1 to TRBJ2-7; 7 bases map to TRBD1. There are 14 residues in the CDR3. Germline V CDR1 and CDR2: MGHDK, SYGVNS. V dropped 2 bases and J dropped 5; count of bases not matched to a gene: 6. As DNA, the CDR3 is TGTGCCAGCAGTGAAGACAGGGTGAGTCACGAGCAGTACTTC. Protein: CASSEDRVSHEQYF.

The V call is TRBV6-4, the J call TRBJ2-3; unclear D gene. The germline CDR1 and CDR2 sequences are MRHNA and SNTAGT. The CDR3 sequence is 15 residues long. V lost 3 bases and J 0 bases, leaving 10 bases between the germline ends. CDR3 sequence reads: CASSEVQASTDTQYF. For the CDR3, the DNA is TGTGCCAGCAGTGAAGTGCAGGCTAGCACAGATACGCAGTATTTT.

The gene calls are TRBV29-1 and TRBJ1-1; 8 bases match TRBD1. V was clipped by 4 bases and J by 3 bases; unmatched bases: 7. There are 14 residues in the CDR3. Germline V lookup: CDR1 SQVTM, CDR2 ANQGSEA. The CDR3: CSVVAKQGDTEAFF. CDR3 nucleotides: TGCAGCGTTGTAGCGAAACAGGGGGACACTGAAGCTTTCTTT.

This clone was seen once. This same CDR3 is encoded by further DNA sequences in the sample. The chain employs TRBV3-1 (or the pseudogene TRBV3-2) and TRBJ2-7; D is undetermined. The CDR3 totals 12 residues. Between the trimmed V and J ends, which lost 1 base and 3 bases, there was a span of 4 bases. Per the germline V gene, CDR1 is LGHDT and CDR2 is YNNKEL (reference sequence). CDR3 sequence (DNA): TGTGCCAGCAGCCAAGGAGGCTACGAGCAGTACTTC. Translated: CASSQGGYEQYF.

The chain has TRBV7-2 and TRBJ1-6, with D perhaps matching TRBD1 (5 bases). The ends were cut back, 3 bases at V and 10 bases at J, with 10 bases in the middle. Germline assignment: CDR1 SGHTA and CDR2 FQGNSA. This CDR3 is 13 amino acids long. CDR3 sequence: CASSFRVQSPLHF. The DNA of the CDR3 is TGTGCCAGCAGCTTCAGGGTACAATCACCCCTCCACTTT.

This CDR3 reads CASSWTTGGNYGYTF. The CDR3 DNA follows: TGTGCCAGCAGTTGGACGACAGGGGGTAACTATGGCTACACCTTC. The chain is built from TRBV27 and TRBJ1-2; 9 nucleotides line up with TRBD1. V lost 4 bases and J lost 1; bases outside the gene matches: 4. The V gene's germline CDR1 is MNHEY and CDR2 SMNVEV (reference sequence). CDR3 size: 15 residues.

The chain employs TRBV25-1 and TRBJ1-2; TRBD1 matches 9 bases. CDR3 length: 16 residues. Trimming cost V 1 base and J 7 bases; bases outside gene matches: 10. Germline-derived CDR1 and CDR2 are MGHDK and SYGVNS. CDR3 amino acids: CASSEFSEGQGSGYTF. CDR3 DNA sequence: TGTGCCAGCAGTGAATTTTCCGAAGGACAGGGGTCTGGCTACACCTTC.

The chain links TRBV6-5 to TRBJ2-5, with 9 bases identical to TRBD2. The CDR3 consists of 15 residues. The V gene end was trimmed by 3 bases and the J gene end by 5 bases; junction bases not matched to a gene: 7. Looked up from germline, CDR1 is MNHEY and CDR2 is SVGAGI. The CDR3 sequence is CASSYTAGGMETQYF. In DNA, the CDR3 is TGTGCCAGCAGTTATACAGCGGGAGGAATGGAGACCCAGTACTTC.

V usage is TRBV7-6 and J usage is TRBJ2-1; 10 nucleotides match TRBD2. V lost 0 bases and J lost 4; bases outside the gene matches: 3. From germline, CDR1 is SGHVS and CDR2 FNYEAQ. This CDR3 is 16 amino acids long. The CDR3 reads CASSLATSGTYNEQFF. The DNA of the CDR3 is TGTGCCAGCAGCTTAGCTACTAGCGGGACTTACAATGAGCAGTTCTTC.

This chain uses TRBV12-3 or TRBV12-4 with TRBJ1-2; 9 nucleotides agree with TRBD1. The CDR3 is 13 residues long. V shed 6 bases, J shed 8 bases, and the junction held 7 bases outside the gene matches. The CDR3 spells CASSPTGGRGYTF. The DNA of the CDR3 is TGTGCCAGCAGCCCAACAGGGGGCCGGGGCTACACCTTC.

This clone was found once. This chain connects TRBV6-2 or TRBV6-3 to TRBJ2-7, with TRBD2 matching over 7 bases. The CDR3 totals 14 residues. V dropped 1 base and J dropped 3; count of bases not matched to a gene: 3. CDR1 MNHEY and CDR2 SVGEGT come from the germline V gene. Here the CDR3 DNA reads TGTGCCAGCAGTTACTTCAGGACTAGCTACGAGCAGTACTTC. It translates to CASSYFRTSYEQYF.

This clone appeared a single time. V usage is TRBV7-9 and J usage is TRBJ2-3; a weak D match, TRBD2 (5 bases). Germline V gene lookup returns CDR1 SEHNR and CDR2 FQNEAQ (reference sequence). Trimming removed 3 bases from V and 1 base from J, with 11 bases in between. The CDR3 contains 15 residues. The CDR3 sequence is CASSFGGSGTDTQYF. CDR3 bases: TGTGCCAGCAGCTTTGGTGGGAGCGGCACAGATACGCAGTATTTT.

The chain uses TRBV28 and TRBJ2-3; 7 bases line up with TRBD2. The germline CDR1 and CDR2 sequences are MDHEN and SYDVKM. V gave up 8 bases and J gave up 3 bases; unmatched junction bases: 11. The CDR3 has 15 amino acids. The CDR3 sequence is CASQVGGSGTDTQYF. The CDR3 coding sequence is TGTGCCAGCCAGGTTGGCGGGAGTGGGACAGATACGCAGTATTTT.

This rearrangement joins TRBV18 to TRBJ2-1, with D possibly TRBD1 on 6 matching bases. CDR1 KGHSH and CDR2 LQKENI come from the germline V gene. The V end lost 3 bases, the J end lost 9 bases, and 12 bases lay between the germline ends. The CDR3 is made up of 13 amino acids. The CDR3 coding sequence is TGTGCCAGCTCACCGGGACAAAAGGGTGAGCAGTTCTTC. Translated, it gives CASSPGQKGEQFF.

The chain combines TRBV18 with TRBJ1-1; no clear D gene. In germline, CDR1 is KGHSH, CDR2 LQKENI. This CDR3 is built from 13 residues. Trimming stripped 4 bases from V and 5 bases from J, with 11 bases between. The CDR3 coding sequence is TGTGCCAGCTCACGGTCAGCCGGGACTGAAGCTTTCTTT. This codes for CASSRSAGTEAFF. Full variable domain (remainder filled in from reference TRBV18 and TRBJ1-1): NAGVMQNPRHLVRRRGQEARLRCSPMKGHSHVYWYRQLPEEGLKFMVYLQKENIIDESGMPKERFSAEFPKEGPSILRIQQVVRGDSAAYFCASSRSAGTEAFFGQGTRLTVV.

The V call is TRBV10-3, the J call TRBJ1-2; 11 bases are a match to TRBD1. The ends lost 8 bases at V and 4 bases at J; junction bases unmatched: 0. This CDR3 has 12 amino acids. Looked up from germline, CDR1 is ENHRY and CDR2 is SYGVKD. The CDR3 protein is CAIGTGGYGYTF. In DNA form, the CDR3 reads TGTGCCATCGGGACAGGGGGCTATGGCTACACCTTC.

The chain employs TRBV5-1 and TRBJ1-3; D is unclear. Germline V gene sequence: CDR1 SGHRS, CDR2 YFSETQ. The V end lost 5 bases, the J end lost 0 bases, and 9 bases lay between the germline ends. This CDR3 has 14 amino acids. CDR3 coding DNA: TGCGCCAGCAGTCACGGGGACTCTGGAAACACCATATATTTT. It encodes CASSHGDSGNTIYF.

In its sample, this clone was seen a few times. The genes are TRBV5-4 and TRBJ2-6, with TRBD1 matching 9 bases. Germline assignment: CDR1 SGHNT and CDR2 YYREEE (reference sequence). The CDR3 loop spans 15 amino acids. With 1 base clipped from V and 12 bases from J, the junction kept 8 bases outside the gene matches. The DNA for the CDR3 is TGTGCCAGCAGCTTGACAGGGGGCGCAATGCCCGTCCTGACTTTC. It encodes CASSLTGGAMPVLTF.